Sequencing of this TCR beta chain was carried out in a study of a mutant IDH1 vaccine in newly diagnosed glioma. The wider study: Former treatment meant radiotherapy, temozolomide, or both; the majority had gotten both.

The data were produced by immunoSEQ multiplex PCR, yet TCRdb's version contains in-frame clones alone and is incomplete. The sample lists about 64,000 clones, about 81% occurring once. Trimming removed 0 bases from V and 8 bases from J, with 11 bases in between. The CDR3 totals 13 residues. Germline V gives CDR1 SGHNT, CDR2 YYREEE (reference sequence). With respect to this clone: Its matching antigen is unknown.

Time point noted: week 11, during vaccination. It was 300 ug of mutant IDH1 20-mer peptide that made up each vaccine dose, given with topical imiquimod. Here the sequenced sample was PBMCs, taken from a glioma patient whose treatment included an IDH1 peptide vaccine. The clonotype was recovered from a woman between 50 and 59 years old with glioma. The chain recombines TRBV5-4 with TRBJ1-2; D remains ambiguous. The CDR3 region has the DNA TGTGCCAGCAGCTTGGCCAATGATCCCGGCTACACCTTC. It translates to CASSLANDPGYTF.